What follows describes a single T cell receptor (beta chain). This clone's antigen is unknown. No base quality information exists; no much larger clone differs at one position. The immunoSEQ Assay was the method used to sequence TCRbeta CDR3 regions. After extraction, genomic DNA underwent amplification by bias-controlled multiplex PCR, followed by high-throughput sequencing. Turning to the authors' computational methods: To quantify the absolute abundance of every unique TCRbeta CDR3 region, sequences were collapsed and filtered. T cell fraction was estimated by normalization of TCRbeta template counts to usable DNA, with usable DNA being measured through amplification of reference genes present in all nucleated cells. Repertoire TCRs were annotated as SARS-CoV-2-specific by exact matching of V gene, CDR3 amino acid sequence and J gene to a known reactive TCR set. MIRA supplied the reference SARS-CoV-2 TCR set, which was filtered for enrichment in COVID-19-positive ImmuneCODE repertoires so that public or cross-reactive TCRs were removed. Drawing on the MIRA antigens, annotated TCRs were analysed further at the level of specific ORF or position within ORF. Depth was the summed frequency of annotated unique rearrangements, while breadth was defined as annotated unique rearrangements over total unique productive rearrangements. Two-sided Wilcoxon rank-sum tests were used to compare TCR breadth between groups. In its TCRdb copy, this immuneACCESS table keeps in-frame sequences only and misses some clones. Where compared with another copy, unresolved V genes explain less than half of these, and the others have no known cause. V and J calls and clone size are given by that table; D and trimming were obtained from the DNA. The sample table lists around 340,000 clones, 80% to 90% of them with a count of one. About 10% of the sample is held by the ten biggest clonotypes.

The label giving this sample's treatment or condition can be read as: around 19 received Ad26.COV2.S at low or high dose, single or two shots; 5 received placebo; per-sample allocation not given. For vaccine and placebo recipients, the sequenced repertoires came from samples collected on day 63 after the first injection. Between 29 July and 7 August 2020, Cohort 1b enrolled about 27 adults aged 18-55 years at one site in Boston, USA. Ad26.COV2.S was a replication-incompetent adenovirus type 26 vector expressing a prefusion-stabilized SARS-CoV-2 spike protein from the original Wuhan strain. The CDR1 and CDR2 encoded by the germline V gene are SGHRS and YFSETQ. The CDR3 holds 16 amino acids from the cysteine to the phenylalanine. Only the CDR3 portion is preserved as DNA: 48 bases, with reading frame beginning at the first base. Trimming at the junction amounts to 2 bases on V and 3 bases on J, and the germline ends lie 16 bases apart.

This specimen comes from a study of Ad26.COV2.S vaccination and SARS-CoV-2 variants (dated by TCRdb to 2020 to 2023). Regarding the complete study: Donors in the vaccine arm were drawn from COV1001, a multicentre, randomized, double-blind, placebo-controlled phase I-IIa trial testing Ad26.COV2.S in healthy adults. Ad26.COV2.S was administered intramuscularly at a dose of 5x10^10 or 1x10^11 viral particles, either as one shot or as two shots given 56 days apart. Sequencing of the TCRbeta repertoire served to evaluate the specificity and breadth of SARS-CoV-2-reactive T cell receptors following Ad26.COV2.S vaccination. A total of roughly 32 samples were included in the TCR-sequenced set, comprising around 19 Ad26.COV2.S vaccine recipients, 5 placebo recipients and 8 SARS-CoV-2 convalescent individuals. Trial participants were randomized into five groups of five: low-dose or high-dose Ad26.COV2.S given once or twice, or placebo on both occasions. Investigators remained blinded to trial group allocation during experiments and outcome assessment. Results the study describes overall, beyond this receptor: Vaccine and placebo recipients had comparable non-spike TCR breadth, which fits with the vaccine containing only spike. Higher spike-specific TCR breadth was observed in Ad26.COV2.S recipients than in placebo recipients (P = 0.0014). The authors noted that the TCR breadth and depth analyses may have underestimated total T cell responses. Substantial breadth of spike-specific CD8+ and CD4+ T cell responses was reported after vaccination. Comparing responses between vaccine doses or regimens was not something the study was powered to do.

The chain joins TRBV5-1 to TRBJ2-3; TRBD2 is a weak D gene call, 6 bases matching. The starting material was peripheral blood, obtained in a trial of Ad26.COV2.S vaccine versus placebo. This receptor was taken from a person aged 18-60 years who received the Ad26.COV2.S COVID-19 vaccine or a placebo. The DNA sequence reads TGCGCCAGCAGCTTTTATGGCGGGATAACAACAGATACGCAGTATTTT. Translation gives CASSFYGGITTDTQYF.